This T cell receptor beta chain originates from a study of shared clonotypes between healthy human individuals. Method: immunoSEQ multiplex PCR; TCRdb's copy keeps in-frame clones and lacks some. Here the sample spans over a million clones, 75% to 85% being singletons. Sequencing input: memory CD4+ T cells from PBMCs. The subset: CD45RA-negative fraction. The sequence was obtained from a man aged 18 to 35 in good health. Some clones in this sample may be carry-over from other donors' samples.

The CDR3 sequence is CASSLRQNYGYTF. DNA of the CDR3: TGTGCCAGCAGTTTAAGGCAGAACTATGGCTACACCTTC. The chain uses TRBV27 and TRBJ1-2; D ambiguous. The CDR3 is made up of 13 amino acids. CDR1 and CDR2 (germline): MNHEY, SMNVEV (reference sequence). V was clipped by 2 bases and J by 2 bases, with 6 bases between them.